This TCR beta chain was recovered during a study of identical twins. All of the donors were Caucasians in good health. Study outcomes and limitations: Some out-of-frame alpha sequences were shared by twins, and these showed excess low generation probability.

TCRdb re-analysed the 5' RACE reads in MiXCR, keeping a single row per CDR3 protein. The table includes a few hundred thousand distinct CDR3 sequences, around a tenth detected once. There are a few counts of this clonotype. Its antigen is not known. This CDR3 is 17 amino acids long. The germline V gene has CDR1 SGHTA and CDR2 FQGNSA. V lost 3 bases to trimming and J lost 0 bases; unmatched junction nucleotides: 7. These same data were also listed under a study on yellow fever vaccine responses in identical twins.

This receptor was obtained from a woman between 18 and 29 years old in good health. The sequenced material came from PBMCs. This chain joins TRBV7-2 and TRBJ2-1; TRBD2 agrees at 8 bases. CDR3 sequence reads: CASSFFLAGSSYNEQFF. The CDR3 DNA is TGTGCCAGCAGCTTCTTTTTAGCGGGGAGCTCCTACAATGAGCAGTTCTTC.